This passage covers 11 T cell receptor beta chains from one sample sequenced in a study of CD4 and CD8 cells across lung adenocarcinoma regions. TCRdb re-called the PCR reads with MiXCR, one entry per CDR3 protein. The repertoire consists of about 19,000 distinct CDR3 sequences, with about half occurring once and the leading ten covering roughly a fifth. Material for sequencing was CD4+ T cells from the margin of a lung tumor. The origin of the receptors is a male donor with lung adenocarcinoma. The CD4 and CD8 labels of this study may be unreliable.

This chain links TRBV6-2 or TRBV6-3 with TRBJ2-1; tentative D call: TRBD1 (6 bases). Trimming removed 7 bases at V and 5 bases at J, with 18 bases between. The CDR3 sequence is 15 residues long. From germline, CDR1 is MNHEY and CDR2 SVGEGT. The CDR3 is CASTPIGGGHNEQFF. The CDR3 bases are TGTGCCAGCACCCCTATTGGGGGCGGCCACAATGAGCAGTTCTTC.

CDR3 sequence: CATQPGSAHTDTQYF. CDR3 bases: TGTGCCACGCAGCCCGGTAGCGCCCACACAGATACGCAGTATTTT. The rearrangement joins TRBV6-1 to TRBJ2-3, with a weak D call TRBD2 (5 bases). Germline assignment: CDR1 MNHNS and CDR2 SASEGT. The V and J ends lost 10 bases and 2 bases respectively, with 19 bases between them. The length of the CDR3 is 15 residues.

Many counts were recorded for this clonotype. The CDR3 reads CASSYSIAEKGETQYF. DNA of the CDR3: TGTGCCAGCAGTTACTCTATAGCGGAGAAGGGGGAGACCCAGTACTTC. The V and J genes are TRBV6-5 and TRBJ2-5, with D perhaps matching TRBD2 (6 bases). Looked up from germline, CDR1 is MNHEY and CDR2 is SVGAGI. V lost 0 bases and J 5 bases, leaving 16 bases between the germline ends. This CDR3 is 16 amino acids long.

This clonotype was observed many times. The V call is TRBV7-2, the J call TRBJ1-4; D remains ambiguous. CDR1 is SGHTA, CDR2 FQGNSA, per germline. There are 14 residues in the CDR3. Trimming pared 3 bases from V and 0 bases from J, leaving 5 bases between. CDR3 protein: CASSFTATNEKLFF. In DNA, the CDR3 is TGTGCCAGCAGCTTCACGGCAACTAATGAAAAACTGTTTTTT.

V is TRBV6-1 and J is TRBJ2-5, with D possibly TRBD2 on 5 matching bases. Germline V gene sequence: CDR1 MNHNS, CDR2 SASEGT. Trimming cost V 10 bases and J 7 bases, with 16 bases left between them. CDR3 length equals 12 residues. The CDR3 DNA follows: TGTGCCACCCCAGACAACCGGGGGACCCAGTACTTC. Translating gives CATPDNRGTQYF.

This clonotype was detected ten times or more. The chain has TRBV30 and TRBJ2-3; TRBD2 agrees at 9 bases. Germline lookup yields CDR1 GTSNPN and CDR2 SVGIG (reference sequence). The CDR3 loop spans 14 amino acids. V lost 4 bases, J lost 4 bases, and 6 bases stayed unmatched. This CDR3 reads CAWIIAGVADTQYF. CDR3 nucleotide sequence: TGTGCCTGGATAATAGCGGGAGTTGCAGATACGCAGTATTTT.

In its sample, this clonotype ranks as medium-sized (0.01 to 0.1%). The V call is TRBV6-1, the J call TRBJ2-5; D call uncertain. Trimming shortened V by 1 base and J by 7 bases, and 7 bases separated the two germline ends. This CDR3 comprises 12 residues. Germline V CDR1 and CDR2: MNHNS, SASEGT. The CDR3 sequence: CASSEVEPTQYF. For the CDR3, the DNA is TGTGCCAGCAGTGAAGTGGAGCCGACCCAGTACTTC.

J is TRBJ2-3 and V is TRBV6-1; perhaps D is TRBD1 or TRBD2 (7 bases each). The closer fit of TRBJ2-7 to the DNA end suggests the J call may be wrong. CDR1 MNHNS and CDR2 SASEGT come from the germline V gene. The CDR3 totals 14 residues. CDR3 nucleotides: TGTGCGGGCAGGGGGGGCGGGGGCCAAGATACGCAGTACTTC. It yields the protein CAGRGGGGQDTQYF.

V and J are TRBV6-2 or TRBV6-3 and TRBJ2-5; 15 bases are shared with TRBD2. Trimming cost V 6 bases and J 0 bases; bases outside gene matches: 8. CDR3 size: 18 residues. CDR1 and CDR2 (germline): MNHEY, SVGEGT. CDR3 DNA: TGTGCCAGCAGCTCCGGACTAGCGGGAGGGGCGTACCAAGAGACCCAGTACTTC. Protein product: CASSSGLAGGAYQETQYF.

The rearrangement links TRBV4-1 to TRBJ2-3; D is perhaps TRBD2 (6 bases). Germline V lookup: CDR1 MGHRA, CDR2 YSYEKL. Trimming took off 1 base at V and 12 bases at J, with 29 bases between the two ends. This CDR3 contains 18 residues. The CDR3 region is CASSQVFTAGQHLETQYF. CDR3 nucleotide sequence: TGCGCCAGCAGCCAAGTATTTACGGCGGGGCAGCACCTAGAGACCCAGTATTTT.

The chain carries TRBV10-3 and TRBJ2-2, with a weak D call TRBD1 (7 bases). The DNA end favors TRBJ2-3, so the J call may be wrong. The V gene's germline CDR1 is ENHRY and CDR2 SYGVKD. The CDR3 is 15 residues long. CDR3 bases: TGTGCCCTGGGACTCCAGTCTGTGAGTACAGGGGAGCAGTATTTT. Its protein is CALGLQSVSTGEQYF.